This T cell receptor beta chain was identified during a study of shared clonotypes between healthy human individuals. Whole-study findings and limits: Naive subsets typically showed greater estimated richness than memory subsets.

Sequencing used immunoSEQ multiplex PCR; TCRdb keeps in-frame clones, though not all of them. The sample carries 2,500,000 or so clones, over 85% recorded once. About this clone: Its target is not known.

V lost 6 bases and J lost 4, with 15 bases in between. The CDR3 spans 14 residues. CDR1 and CDR2 (germline): WNHNN, SYGVQD (reference sequence). The chain couples TRBV10-1 to TRBJ1-1, with a tentative D call TRBD1 (5 bases). The sequence was obtained from a man between 18 and 29 years old in good health. Some clones in this sample may be carry-over from other donors' samples. Material for sequencing was naive CD4+ T cells from PBMCs. The subset was: CD45RA+ positively selected. The CDR3 is CASSRDLRGTEAFF. The CDR3 nucleotides are TGCGCCAGCAGCAGGGACCTCCGCGGCACTGAAGCTTTCTTT.